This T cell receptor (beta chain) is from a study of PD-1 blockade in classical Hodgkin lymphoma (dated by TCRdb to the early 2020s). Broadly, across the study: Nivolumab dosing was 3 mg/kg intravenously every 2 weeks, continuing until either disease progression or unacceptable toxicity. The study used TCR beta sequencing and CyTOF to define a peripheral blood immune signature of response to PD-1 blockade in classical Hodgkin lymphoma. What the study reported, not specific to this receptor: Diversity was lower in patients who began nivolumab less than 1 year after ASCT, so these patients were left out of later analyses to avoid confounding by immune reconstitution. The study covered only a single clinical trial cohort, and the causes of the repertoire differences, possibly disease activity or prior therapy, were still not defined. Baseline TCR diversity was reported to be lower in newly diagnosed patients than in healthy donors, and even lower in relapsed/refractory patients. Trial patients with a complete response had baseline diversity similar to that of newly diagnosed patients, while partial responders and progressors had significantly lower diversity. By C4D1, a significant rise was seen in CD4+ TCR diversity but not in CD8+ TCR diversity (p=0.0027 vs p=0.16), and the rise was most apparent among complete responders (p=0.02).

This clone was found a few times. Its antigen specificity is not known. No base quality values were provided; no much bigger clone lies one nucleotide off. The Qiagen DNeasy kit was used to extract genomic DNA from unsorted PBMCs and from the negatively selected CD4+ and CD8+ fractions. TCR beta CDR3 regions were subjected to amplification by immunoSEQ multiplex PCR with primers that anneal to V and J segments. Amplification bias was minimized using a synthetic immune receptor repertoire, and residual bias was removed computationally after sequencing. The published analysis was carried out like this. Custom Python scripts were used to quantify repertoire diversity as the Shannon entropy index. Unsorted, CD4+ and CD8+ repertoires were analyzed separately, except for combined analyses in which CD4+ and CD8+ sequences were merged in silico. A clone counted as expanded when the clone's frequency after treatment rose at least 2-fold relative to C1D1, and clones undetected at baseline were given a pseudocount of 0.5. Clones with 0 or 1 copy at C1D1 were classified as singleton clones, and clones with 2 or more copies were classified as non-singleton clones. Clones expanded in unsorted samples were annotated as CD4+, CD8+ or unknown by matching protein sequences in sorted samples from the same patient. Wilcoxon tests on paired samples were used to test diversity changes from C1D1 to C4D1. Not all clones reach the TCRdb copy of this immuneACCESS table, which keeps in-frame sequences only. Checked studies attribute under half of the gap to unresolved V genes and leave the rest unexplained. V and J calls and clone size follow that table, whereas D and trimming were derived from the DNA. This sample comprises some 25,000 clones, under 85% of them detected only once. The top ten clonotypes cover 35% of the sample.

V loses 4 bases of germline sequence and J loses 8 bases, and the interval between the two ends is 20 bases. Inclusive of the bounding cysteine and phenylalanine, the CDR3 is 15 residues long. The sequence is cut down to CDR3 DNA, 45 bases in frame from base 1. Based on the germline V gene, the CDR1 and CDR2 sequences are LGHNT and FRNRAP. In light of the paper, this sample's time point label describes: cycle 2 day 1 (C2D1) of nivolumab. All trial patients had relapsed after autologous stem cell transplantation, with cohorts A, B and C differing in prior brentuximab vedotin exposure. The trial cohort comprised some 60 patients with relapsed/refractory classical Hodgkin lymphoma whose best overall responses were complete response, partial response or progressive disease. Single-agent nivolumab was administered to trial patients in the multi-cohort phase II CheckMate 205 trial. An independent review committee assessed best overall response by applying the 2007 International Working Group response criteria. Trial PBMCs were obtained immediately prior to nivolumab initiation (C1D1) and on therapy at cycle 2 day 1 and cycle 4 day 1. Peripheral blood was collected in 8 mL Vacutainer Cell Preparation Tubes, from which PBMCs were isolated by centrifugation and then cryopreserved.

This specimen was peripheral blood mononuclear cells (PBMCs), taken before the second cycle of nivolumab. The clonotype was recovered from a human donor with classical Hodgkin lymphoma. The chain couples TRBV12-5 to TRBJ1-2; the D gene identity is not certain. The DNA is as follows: TGTGCTAGTGGTTCGGGTACACGGGAACTAGACGGCTACACCTTC. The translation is CASGSGTRELDGYTF.